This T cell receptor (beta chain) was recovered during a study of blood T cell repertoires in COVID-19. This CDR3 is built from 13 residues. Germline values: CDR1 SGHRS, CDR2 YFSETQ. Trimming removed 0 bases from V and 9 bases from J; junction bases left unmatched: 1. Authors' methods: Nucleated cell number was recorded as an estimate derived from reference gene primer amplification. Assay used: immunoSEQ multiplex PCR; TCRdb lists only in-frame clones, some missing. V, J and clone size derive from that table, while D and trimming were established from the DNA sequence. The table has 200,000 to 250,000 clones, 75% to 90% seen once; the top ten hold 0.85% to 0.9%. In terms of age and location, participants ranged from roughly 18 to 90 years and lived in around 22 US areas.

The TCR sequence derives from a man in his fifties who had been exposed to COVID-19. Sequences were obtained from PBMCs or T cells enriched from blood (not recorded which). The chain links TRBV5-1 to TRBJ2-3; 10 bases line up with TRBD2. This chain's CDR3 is CASSLELAGTQYF. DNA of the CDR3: TGCGCCAGCAGCTTGGAACTAGCGGGGACGCAGTATTTT.